These 27 T cell receptor beta chains share one sample of origin, sequenced in a study of beta chain features in type 1 diabetes. Broader study findings: In all four CD4+ subsets, TCRB CDR3 length was significantly, moderately reduced in type 1 diabetes.

Their target antigens are unknown. Reverse transcribing all isolated RNA meant expressed TCRB transcripts were sequenced. Profiling relied on immunoSEQ multiplex PCR, and the TCRdb table lists in-frame clones only, not all of them. The sample consists of about 26,000 clones, roughly 45% of them appearing once. The specimen sequenced was stem cell memory CD4+ T cells from blood. These receptors all come from a man aged 25-45 years with type 1 diabetes.

This clone was seen a handful of times. This sequence joins TRBV23-1 and TRBJ2-2, with D unclear. TRBV23-1 is assigned to the ORF class and has an uncertain function. This CDR3 contains 14 residues. Trimming left V 1 base short and J 6 bases short, with 9 bases between. The DNA for the CDR3 is TGCGCCAGCAGTCAATTAAGTGAGTCCGGGGAGCTGTTTTTT. Translated, it gives CASSQLSESGELFF.

This clone was counted between two and nine times. V and J are TRBV6-6 and TRBJ1-5; 7 positions match TRBD1. Losses at the gene ends were 2 bases for V and 4 bases for J; bases not matched to a gene: 5. CDR1 is MNHNY and CDR2 is SVGAGI in the germline V gene (reference sequence). The CDR3 is 15 residues long. CDR3 sequence (DNA): TGTGCCAGCAGTTACGGGGGACAGACTAATCAGCCCCAGCATTTT. It codes for CASSYGGQTNQPQHF.

The chain employs TRBV2 and TRBJ2-4, with D unresolved. Per the germline V gene, CDR1 is SNHLY and CDR2 is FYNNEI. CDR3 size: 12 residues. V was cut by 5 bases and J by 11 bases, with 13 bases left in between. CDR3 loop: CASSSSSYLQYF. The CDR3 nucleotides are TGTGCCAGCAGTAGTTCTTCCTACCTTCAGTACTTC.

The CDR3 here is CASSTGQGYNEQFF. The CDR3 bases are TGTGCCAGCAGCACGGGACAGGGGTACAATGAGCAGTTCTTC. V usage is TRBV9 and J usage is TRBJ2-1; 10 bases are shared with TRBD1. This CDR3 spans 14 amino acids. The V and J ends lost 4 bases and 4 bases, in that order; junction bases with no gene match: 2. Germline CDR1 reads SGDLS; CDR2 reads YYNGEE.

The chain couples TRBV28 to TRBJ1-5; D is undetermined. Germline V lookup: CDR1 MDHEN, CDR2 SYDVKM. The CDR3 extends over 16 amino acids. Trimming shortened V by 0 bases and J by 3 bases, and 12 bases separated the two germline ends. CDR3 sequence (DNA): TGTGCCAGCAGTTTATGGGCGGACTCTTTCAATCAGCCCCAGCATTTT. This sequence encodes CASSLWADSFNQPQHF. Filled out from reference TRBV28 and TRBJ1-5, the complete variable domain reads DVKVTQSSRYLVKRTGEKVFLECVQDMDHENMFWYRQDPGLGLRLIYFSYDVKMKEKGDIPEGYSVSREKKERFSLILESASTNQTSMYLCASSLWADSFNQPQHFGDGTRLSIL.

This clone was seen a handful of times. The chain employs TRBV7-2 and TRBJ2-7, with D possibly being TRBD2 (6 bases). Trimming stripped 4 bases from V and 3 bases from J, with 13 bases between. The germline V gene encodes CDR1 SGHTA and CDR2 FQGNSA. This CDR3 is built from 14 residues. CDR3 in amino acids: CASSSGLEGYEQYF. The CDR3 region has the DNA TGTGCCAGCAGCTCGGGACTGGAGGGCTACGAGCAGTACTTC.

This clone was recorded only once. This rearrangement joins TRBV9 to TRBJ2-5; no reliable D call. The CDR3 loop spans 13 amino acids. The V gene lost 4 bases and the J gene lost 2 bases, with 9 bases spanning the gap. The germline V gene has CDR1 SGDLS and CDR2 YYNGEE. CDR3 DNA: TGTGCCAGCAGCCGACGACAACAAGAGACCCAGTACTTC. Protein sequence: CASSRRQQETQYF.

This clone was detected once. V usage is TRBV2 and J usage is TRBJ1-5; no reliable D call. This CDR3 contains 15 residues. Germline loops: CDR1 SNHLY, CDR2 FYNNEI. V lost 8 bases to trimming and J lost 1 base, with 15 bases between them. The CDR3 DNA follows: TGTGCCAGCGGGAGGACTAGCAGGAGCAATCAGCCCCAGCATTTT. It encodes CASGRTSRSNQPQHF.

The V and J genes are TRBV19 and TRBJ2-5, with 12 bases matching TRBD1. The J segment lost 4 bases and the V segment lost 5 bases, leaving 11 bases of the junction unmatched. CDR3 length: 17 amino acids. Germline V gives CDR1 LNHDA, CDR2 SQIVND (reference sequence). CDR3 sequence: CASSPFPRDRGPETQYF. The CDR3 DNA sequence: TGTGCCAGTAGTCCCTTCCCCCGGGACAGGGGGCCAGAGACCCAGTACTTC.

This clone came up a few times. The V and J genes are TRBV6-5 and TRBJ2-3; 8 nucleotides match TRBD2. This CDR3 region has 16 residues. Germline V gene lookup returns CDR1 MNHEY and CDR2 SVGAGI. V lost 1 base and J lost 1; bases outside the gene matches: 4. The CDR3 sequence is CASSYYSGKGTDTQYF. CDR3 in DNA: TGTGCCAGCAGTTACTATAGCGGGAAAGGCACAGATACGCAGTATTTT.

This clone was observed a handful of times. The chain links TRBV5-4 to TRBJ2-5, with 9 bases aligning to TRBD2. The CDR3 totals 13 residues. The germline CDR1 and CDR2 sequences are SGHNT and YYREEE (reference sequence). V was clipped by 3 bases and J by 5 bases; unmatched bases: 2. CDR3 protein: CASSSSGGETQYF. CDR3 coding DNA: TGTGCCAGCAGCTCAAGCGGGGGGGAGACCCAGTACTTC.

The chain has TRBV6-1 and TRBJ1-1; 9 nucleotides line up with TRBD1. CDR1 and CDR2 from the germline V gene are MNHNS and SASEGT. The CDR3 contains 16 residues. J gave up 1 base and V 4 bases, and 7 bases lay outside the gene matches. The CDR3 nucleotides are TGTGCCAGCAGTGCCTGGGACAGGGCGGGGAACACTGAAGCTTTCTTT. This translates into CASSAWDRAGNTEAFF.

This chain connects TRBV2 to TRBJ2-5; 11 nucleotides match TRBD1. Germline loops: CDR1 SNHLY, CDR2 FYNNEI. CDR3 length: 14 residues. J was trimmed by 4 bases and V by 6 bases; bases with no gene match: 4. CDR3 sequence: CASRGTGGSETQYF. CDR3 DNA: TGTGCCAGCAGAGGGACAGGGGGGTCAGAGACCCAGTACTTC.

The genes are TRBV5-1 and TRBJ2-3, with D perhaps matching TRBD1 (5 bases). The CDR3 consists of 14 residues. V was trimmed by 7 bases and J by 2 bases, leaving 14 bases between them. The V gene's germline CDR1 is SGHRS and CDR2 YFSETQ. CDR3 nucleotide sequence: TGCGCCAGCGGGGTGTGGGGCACCACAGATACGCAGTATTTT. This sequence encodes CASGVWGTTDTQYF.

This clone has just a few counts. The rearrangement links TRBV25-1 to TRBJ2-5, with a possible D match to TRBD1 (5 bases). V was pared by 6 bases and J by 1 base, with 12 bases between. Germline V gene lookup returns CDR1 MGHDK and CDR2 SYGVNS. This CDR3 is built from 14 residues. CDR3 nucleotide sequence: TGTGCCAGCAGCCGCCTTGGGGCCCAAGAGACCCAGTACTTC. It yields the protein CASSRLGAQETQYF. The full variable domain, completed using reference TRBV25-1 and TRBJ2-5, is EADIYQTPRYLVIGTGKKITLECSQTMGHDKMYWYQQDPGMELHLIHYSYGVNSTEKGDLSSESTVSRIRTEHFPLTLESARPSHTSQYLCASSRLGAQETQYFGPGTRLLVL.

The chain recombines TRBV29-1 with TRBJ1-5; perhaps TRBD1 as D (6 bases). The CDR3 is made up of 13 amino acids. Germline V CDR1 and CDR2: SQVTM, ANQGSEA. Trimming took off 7 bases at V and 4 bases at J, with 14 bases between the two ends. The CDR3 region is CSGGAGGNQPQHF. The CDR3 region has the DNA TGCAGCGGGGGGGCGGGAGGTAATCAGCCCCAGCATTTT.

The genes are TRBV4-1 and TRBJ2-7; D call uncertain. Trimming pared 4 bases from V and 4 bases from J, leaving 20 bases between. The CDR3 contains 16 residues. The germline CDR1 and CDR2 sequences are MGHRA and YSYEKL. The CDR3 loop is CASSPLIKPPLYEQYF. The CDR3 nucleotides read TGCGCCAGCAGCCCCCTAATAAAACCGCCTTTGTACGAGCAGTACTTC.

This clone turned up a few times. V and J are TRBV19 and TRBJ1-5, with 8 bases matching TRBD1. Germline V CDR1 and CDR2: LNHDA, SQIVND (reference sequence). V was pared by 4 bases and J by 7 bases, with 9 bases of the junction left unmatched. This CDR3 is 15 amino acids long. The DNA of the CDR3 is TGTGCCAGTAGTAAAGACAGGGGTCAAAGACAGCCCCAGCATTTT. Amino acid sequence: CASSKDRGQRQPQHF.

This clone was seen a handful of times. CDR3: CASTSRDINQPQHF. DNA of the CDR3: TGTGCCAGTACCTCGAGGGACATTAATCAGCCCCAGCATTTT. This sequence joins TRBV19 and TRBJ1-5; weak D call: TRBD1 (6 bases). The germline V gene encodes CDR1 LNHDA and CDR2 SQIVND (reference sequence). With 7 bases removed from V and 4 bases from J, the gap between germline ends came to 14 bases. The CDR3 has 14 residues.

This chain uses TRBV6-1 with TRBJ2-2; 10 bases fit TRBD2. Germline V gene lookup returns CDR1 MNHNS and CDR2 SASEGT. The CDR3 spans 15 residues. V dropped 6 bases and J dropped 5; count of bases not matched to a gene: 6. The chain's CDR3 is CASSASGSRTGELFF. The CDR3 nucleotides read TGTGCCAGCAGCGCTAGCGGGAGTCGAACCGGGGAGCTGTTTTTT.

The V and J genes are TRBV10-3 and TRBJ2-1, with 10 bases identical to TRBD1. The CDR3 consists of 14 residues. V dropped 4 bases and J dropped 6; count of bases not matched to a gene: 3. CDR1 is ENHRY and CDR2 is SYGVKD in the germline V gene. As DNA, the CDR3 is TGTGCCATCAGTGGGGGACAGGGGTTCAATGAGCAGTTCTTC. Translated, it gives CAISGGQGFNEQFF.

This chain uses TRBV30 with TRBJ1-2; no reliable D call. CDR1 and CDR2 from the germline V gene are GTSNPN and SVGIG (reference sequence). V was shortened by 8 bases and J by 3 bases, with 13 bases between the two germline ends. CDR3 length equals 12 residues. Written as DNA, the CDR3 is TGTGCCAGAACCGACACGTACTATGGCTACACCTTC. Its translation is CARTDTYYGYTF.

CDR3 nucleotide sequence: TGTGCCAGCAGCTCGGGACTAGCGGGAGGAGCGCGGCTAGAGACCCAGTACTTC. Protein: CASSSGLAGGARLETQYF. The V and J genes are TRBV7-8 and TRBJ2-5; TRBD2 aligns across 15 bases. V dropped 4 bases and J dropped 4; count of bases not matched to a gene: 10. The germline gives CDR1 SGHVS, CDR2 FQNEAQ. The CDR3 totals 18 residues.

This chain connects TRBV9 to TRBJ2-2, with 9 bases that match TRBD1. The CDR3 sequence is 16 residues long. After removal of 4 bases from V and 0 bases from J, the junction contained 4 bases not matched to a gene. Germline loops: CDR1 SGDLS, CDR2 YYNGEE. The CDR3 reads CASSLQGATNTGELFF. CDR3 nucleotide sequence: TGTGCCAGCAGCCTACAGGGGGCGACGAACACCGGGGAGCTGTTTTTT.

This chain links TRBV5-1 with TRBJ2-5; 9 nucleotides line up with TRBD2. TRBJ2-7 explains the end of the DNA better; the J call may be wrong. The germline CDR1 and CDR2 sequences are SGHRS and YFSETQ. The CDR3 totals 14 residues. The CDR3 reads CASSFGTSTYEQYF. DNA for the CDR3: TGCGCCAGCAGCTTCGGGACTAGCACCTACGAGCAGTACTTC.

The V and J genes are TRBV2 and TRBJ2-1, with 9 bases identical to TRBD1. Looked up from germline, CDR1 is SNHLY and CDR2 is FYNNEI. This CDR3 is built from 14 residues. V was pared by 7 bases and J by 6 bases, with 7 bases of the junction left unmatched. CDR3 amino acids: CASNAGTGFNEQFF. CDR3 bases: TGTGCCAGCAATGCCGGGACAGGGTTCAATGAGCAGTTCTTC.

The chain employs TRBV9 and TRBJ2-1, with 7 bases identical to TRBD1. J lost 5 bases, V lost 0 bases, and 5 bases had no gene match. This CDR3 has 15 residues. The germline gives CDR1 SGDLS, CDR2 YYNGEE. CDR3 coding DNA: TGTGCCAGCAGCGTAGAAGGGACAGTGAACAATGAGCAGTTCTTC. Its translation is CASSVEGTVNNEQFF.